This TCR beta chain was identified in a study of T cells after yellow fever vaccination (dated by TCRdb to between 2019 and 2020). For context, the study as a whole: The SMART-Seq v4 Ultra Low Input RNA kit was used to prepare libraries from fractions with low cell numbers. Two healthy male donors, one aged 18 to 30 and one aged 30 to 39 years, made up the cohort. Bulk TCR alpha and beta repertoires were sequenced longitudinally to track T-cell clones before and after primary and booster YFV17D yellow fever vaccination. Blood was drawn at multiple timepoints before and after primary and secondary immunization, with bulk PBMC replicates and cell subsets isolated.

The instrument was an Illumina NovaSeq 6000. TCR cDNA was synthesized by 5'RACE template switching, through which a universal primer site and unique molecular identifiers were introduced. Priming of cDNA synthesis was performed from both the TCR alpha and TCR beta constant segments. Library amplification used two PCR steps, and the second PCR step added sample barcodes and sequencing adapters. Sequencing of libraries was done on Illumina HiSeq 2500 (2x100 bp) or NovaSeq (2x150 bp). The paper's processing steps were these. Reads were demultiplexed and collapsed into UMI consensus sequences with MIGEC, and V(D)J alignment was performed with MiXCR. Vaccine-responding clonotypes were defined with edgeR using replicate PBMC samples, requiring FDR below 0.01 and a log2 fold change above 5 up to day 15. Each bulk clonotype received a CD4 or CD8 identity based on whether the sequenced CD4 or CD8 repertoire contained that clonotype at higher abundance. The public reads were reanalyzed by TCRdb: fastp trimming at Q25, MiXCR alignment, in-frame beta chains only. Rows with one shared CDR3 protein collapse into an entry with the most common genes and DNA. The V and J calls come from TCRdb's annotation, not from the publication. This sample holds roughly 400,000 distinct CDR3 sequences; roughly a sixth were observed only once. The top ten constitute 18% of the sample.

CDR1 and CDR2, looked up from the germline V gene (reference sequence), are MNHNY and SVGAGI. V and J are truncated by 6 bases and 0 bases respectively, leaving an intervening sequence of 12 bases. The CDR3, from cysteine to phenylalanine, totals 15 residues. The retained sequence is limited to the CDR3, 45 bases, with the frame set at the first base. With regard to this clonotype: Its specific antigen is unknown. One base away there is no much larger clone; base qualities are not given.

Taken with the paper, the label for treatment or condition translates to: live attenuated yellow fever vaccine strain. Two biological replicates of bulk PBMCs were collected at each blood-draw timepoint. PBMCs were isolated from peripheral blood using a standard Ficoll-Paque protocol. TriZol was used to extract RNA from bulk PBMCs, CD4 and CD8 fractions, and dextramer-positive and dextramer-negative fractions. Broader findings and caveats from the paper: Most clones expanded after primary vaccination (96% of CD4 and roughly 90% of CD8) were re-detected after the booster, suggesting that broad memory maintenance occurred. The secondary T-cell response was weaker than the primary response but faster, peaking on day 5 instead of day 15. A small fraction of clonotypes showed up in both the CD4 and CD8 compartments, probably as a result of convergent recombination. Computational filtering was required because FACS-sorted repertoires could contain abundant contaminating clonotypes from the bulk population. Only a couple of donors were included in the study, so the extent to which the findings can be generalized is limited.

The rearranged chain carries TRBV6-6 and TRBJ1-5; TRBD1 is a possible D gene, resting on 5 matching bases. The source is a man between 18 and 29 years old who received the YFV17D yellow fever vaccine. The material sequenced was PBMCs, taken before the yellow fever booster vaccination. The sequenced DNA: TGTGCCAGCAGCTCGAGGACACCTAGCAATCAGCCCCAGCATTTT. Translated, it gives CASSSRTPSNQPQHF.